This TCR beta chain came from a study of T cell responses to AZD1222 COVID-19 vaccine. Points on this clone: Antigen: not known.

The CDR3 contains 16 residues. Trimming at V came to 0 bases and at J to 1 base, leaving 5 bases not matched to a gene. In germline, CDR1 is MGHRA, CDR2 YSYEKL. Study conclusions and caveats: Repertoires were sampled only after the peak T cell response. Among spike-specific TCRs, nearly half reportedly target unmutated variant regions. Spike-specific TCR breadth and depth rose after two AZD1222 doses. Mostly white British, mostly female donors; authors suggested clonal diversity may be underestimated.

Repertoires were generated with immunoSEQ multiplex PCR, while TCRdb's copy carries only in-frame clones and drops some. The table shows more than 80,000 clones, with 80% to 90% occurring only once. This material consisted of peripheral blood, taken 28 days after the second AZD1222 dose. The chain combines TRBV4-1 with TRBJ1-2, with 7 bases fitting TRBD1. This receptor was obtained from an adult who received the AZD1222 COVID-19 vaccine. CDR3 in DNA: TGCGCCAGCAGCCAAGATTCAGGGGGGAGTAACTATGGCTACACCTTC. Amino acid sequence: CASSQDSGGSNYGYTF.